This TCR beta chain is drawn from a study of blood T cells in healthy people across ages. As for this clonotype: Its antigen is undetermined.

Study-level results: Diversity estimated from one million T cells was considered an underestimate. While age rose, TCR beta diversity per million T cells dropped in a roughly linear way.

For the second PCR, which ran for 7 to 11 cycles, a sample-barcoded 5' primer and a J-beta primer mix were used. TCRdb called the 5' RACE reads again in MiXCR, with one record for every CDR3 protein. The repertoire consists of around 1,000,000 distinct CDR3 sequences, with roughly 24% occurring once and the leading ten covering approximately 0.79%. These same records also appear under a second study, on T cells of mothers and their children.

Sample: blood. The origin of this receptor is a girl aged 2-10 years in good health.

The CDR3 sequence: CSAPGEFNEQFF. The CDR3, as DNA: TGCAGTGCCCCAGGGGAATTCAATGAGCAGTTCTTC. The V and J genes are TRBV20-1 and TRBJ2-1; a weak D match, TRBD1 (6 bases). This CDR3 has 12 residues. V was shortened by 6 bases and J by 6 bases, with 12 bases between the two germline ends. The germline CDR1 and CDR2 sequences are DFQATT and SNEGSKA (reference sequence).